This T cell receptor (beta chain) is drawn from a study of metastatic and nonmetastatic thyroid tumors. The overall study: Repertoire comparisons spanned blood and tumor or nodule tissue from malignant and benign thyroid patients. Overall study results and limits: It was reportedly found that TCR beta diversity was significantly higher in malignant thyroid tumors than in benign nodules, a difference seen in both blood and tumor samples.

Trimming pared 4 bases from V and 5 bases from J, leaving 27 bases between. The CDR3 covers 18 residues. Per germline, CDR1 SGHNT and CDR2 YYREEE (reference sequence). Turning to this clone: The antigen is unknown. A much larger clone lies one base from this, so it may be a read error. Other DNA sequences in the sample encode the same CDR3.

In the study's own analysis: Using the CDR3 differences seen across clinicopathological groups, the authors built a distant-metastasis classifier for papillary thyroid cancer, which was meant to discriminate distant-metastatic patients. TCRdb reanalyzed the PCR reads via MiXCR. TCRdb, not the authors, supplied the V and J calls. This sample carries over 10,000 clones, approximately 26% of them seen once, and the ten largest clones take roughly 18%. None of the patients had undergone any treatment ahead of thyroid surgery. The TCR originated in a female donor with papillary thyroid cancer or a benign thyroid nodule (not recorded which). Some clones in this sample may be carry-over from other donors' samples. This chain uses TRBV5-4 with TRBJ2-5, with a weak D call TRBD1 (6 bases). The sample taken for sequencing was tumor tissue. The CDR3 protein is CASSVFGTIDFREETQYF. The CDR3 DNA is TGTGCCAGCAGCGTATTCGGGACAATAGATTTTAGGGAGGAGACCCAGTACTTC.